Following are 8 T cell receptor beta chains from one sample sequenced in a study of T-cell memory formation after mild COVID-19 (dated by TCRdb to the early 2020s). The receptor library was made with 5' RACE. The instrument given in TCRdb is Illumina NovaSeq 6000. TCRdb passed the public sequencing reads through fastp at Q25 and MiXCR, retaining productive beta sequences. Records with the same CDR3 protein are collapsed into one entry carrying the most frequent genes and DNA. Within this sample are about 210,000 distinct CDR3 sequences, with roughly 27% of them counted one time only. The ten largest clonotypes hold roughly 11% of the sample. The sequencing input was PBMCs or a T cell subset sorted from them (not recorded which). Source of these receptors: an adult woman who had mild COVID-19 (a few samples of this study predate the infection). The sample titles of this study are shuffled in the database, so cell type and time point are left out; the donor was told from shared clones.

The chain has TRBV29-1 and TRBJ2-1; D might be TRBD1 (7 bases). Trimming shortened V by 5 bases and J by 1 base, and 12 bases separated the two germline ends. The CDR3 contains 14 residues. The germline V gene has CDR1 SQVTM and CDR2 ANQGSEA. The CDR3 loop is CSVWGDSSYNEQFF. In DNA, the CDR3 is TGCAGCGTTTGGGGGGACAGTTCCTACAATGAGCAGTTCTTC.

The CDR3 nucleotides read TGCGCCAGCAGCTTGGCGCAGGGGTGGGCCCAGTACTTC. Translated, it gives CASSLAQGWAQYF. The chain combines TRBV5-1 with TRBJ2-5; tentative D call: TRBD1 (6 bases). CDR3 length: 13 amino acids. Germline V gene sequence: CDR1 SGHRS, CDR2 YFSETQ. V lost 0 bases, J lost 9 bases, and 12 bases lay in between.

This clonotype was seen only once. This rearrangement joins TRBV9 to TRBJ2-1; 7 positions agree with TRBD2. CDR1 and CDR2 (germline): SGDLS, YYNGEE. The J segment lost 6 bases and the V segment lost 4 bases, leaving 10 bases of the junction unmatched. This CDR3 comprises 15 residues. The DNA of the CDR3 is TGTGCCAGCAGCCCAACCGGGACTACTTTCAATGAGCAGTTCTTC. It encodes CASSPTGTTFNEQFF.

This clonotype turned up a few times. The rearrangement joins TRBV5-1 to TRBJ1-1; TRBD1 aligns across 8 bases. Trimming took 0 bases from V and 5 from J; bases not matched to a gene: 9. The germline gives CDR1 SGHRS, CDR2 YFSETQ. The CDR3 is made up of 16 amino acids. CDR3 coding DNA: TGCGCCAGCAGCTTGGTCGAGACAGGGGTTTGGACTGAAGCTTTCTTT. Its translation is CASSLVETGVWTEAFF.

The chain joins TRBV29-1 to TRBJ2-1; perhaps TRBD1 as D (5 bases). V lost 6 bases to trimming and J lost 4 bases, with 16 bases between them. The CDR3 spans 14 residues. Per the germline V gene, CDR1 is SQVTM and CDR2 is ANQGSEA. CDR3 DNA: TGCAGCGTCCAAGCAAGGTCAGGGTACAATGAGCAGTTCTTC. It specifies CSVQARSGYNEQFF.

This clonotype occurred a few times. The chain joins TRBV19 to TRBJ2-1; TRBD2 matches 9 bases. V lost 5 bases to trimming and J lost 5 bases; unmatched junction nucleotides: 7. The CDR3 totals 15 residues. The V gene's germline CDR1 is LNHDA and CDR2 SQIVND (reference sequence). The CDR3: CASSYPGLANNEQFF. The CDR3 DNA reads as TGTGCCAGTAGTTATCCGGGACTAGCCAACAATGAGCAGTTCTTC.

CDR3 sequence: CASSPGTGAAGQPQHF. The CDR3 DNA reads TGCGCCAGCAGCCCGGGGACAGGGGCCGCGGGTCAGCCCCAGCATTTT. This chain uses TRBV5-1 with TRBJ1-5; 10 positions match TRBD1. In germline, CDR1 is SGHRS, CDR2 YFSETQ. V shed 4 bases and J 6 bases; nucleotides not matched to a gene: 10. The CDR3 spans 16 residues. Complete variable domain (other parts from reference TRBV5-1 and TRBJ1-5): KAGVTQTPRYLIKTRGQQVTLSCSPISGHRSVSWYQQTPGQGLQFLFEYFSETQRNKGNFPGRFSGRQFSNSRSEMNVSTLELGDSALYLCASSPGTGAAGQPQHFGDGTRLSIL.

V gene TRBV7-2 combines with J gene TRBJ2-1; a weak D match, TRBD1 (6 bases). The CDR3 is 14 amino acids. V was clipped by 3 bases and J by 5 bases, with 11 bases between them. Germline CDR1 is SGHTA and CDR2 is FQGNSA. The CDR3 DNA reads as TGTGCCAGCAGCTTCACCCGGGACAACAATGAGCAGTTCTTC. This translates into CASSFTRDNNEQFF.